The clone carrying this TCR beta chain was seen ten or more times. Its antigen is unknown. This specimen belongs to a study of T cells in Graves' hyperthyroidism and ophthalmopathy. Study results and limitations: Blood also showed most of the thyroid clonotypes that were expanded above 0.001. The model anticipated ophthalmopathy a median around six months pre-onset. Ophthalmopathy cases were set apart from stable hyperthyroidism by a 13 V-J model.

Germline loops: CDR1 SGDLS, CDR2 YYNGEE. The CDR3 is 17 residues long. V gave up 0 bases and J gave up 4 bases, with 19 bases separating them. TCR beta CDR3 region amplification was performed from RNA transcripts. The HTBI set primed first-round TCR CDR3 RT-PCR. TCRdb recomputed calls from the multiplex PCR reads with MiXCR, one row per CDR3 protein. The data show about 520,000 distinct CDR3 sequences, with approximately 25% seen just once and 10% to 12% held by the top ten. Sequencing was carried out using blood. The clonotype was recovered from a woman in her 30s with Graves' ophthalmopathy. The chain employs TRBV9 and TRBJ1-2, with no clear D. This CDR3 reads CASSVVPLGVGSYGYTF. The CDR3 region has the DNA TGTGCCAGCAGCGTAGTCCCACTTGGGGTAGGGAGCTATGGCTACACCTTC.